This T cell receptor beta chain was captured by sequencing in a study of shared clonotypes between healthy human individuals. Study outcomes and limitations: The study found lower generation probabilities in non-shared clonotypes than in those shared by all four donors.

Terminally differentiated effector memory CD45RA+ cells were left out of the naive CD8 fraction, which was CD45RO-negative and positively selected for CCR7. A note on this clone: Its antigen is as yet unknown.

The protocol was immunoSEQ multiplex PCR, while the TCRdb copy is restricted to in-frame clones and leaves out a portion. Among approximately 2,200,000 clones, more than 85% were seen once, and the ten largest hold 1.7%. The V segment lost 5 bases and the J segment 1 base; nucleotides outside the gene matches: 12. The germline CDR1 and CDR2 sequences are SGHAT and FQNNGV. The CDR3 has 17 amino acids. Sample: naive CD8+ T cells from PBMCs. This chain links TRBV11-2 with TRBJ1-1; 8 bases line up with TRBD1. This sequence originates from a man aged 18 to 30 in good health. Some clones in this sample may be carry-over from other donors' samples. CDR3 DNA: TGTGCCAGCAGCCCTTGGACAGGGCACCTTAAGAACACTGAAGCTTTCTTT. Translating it yields CASSPWTGHLKNTEAFF.